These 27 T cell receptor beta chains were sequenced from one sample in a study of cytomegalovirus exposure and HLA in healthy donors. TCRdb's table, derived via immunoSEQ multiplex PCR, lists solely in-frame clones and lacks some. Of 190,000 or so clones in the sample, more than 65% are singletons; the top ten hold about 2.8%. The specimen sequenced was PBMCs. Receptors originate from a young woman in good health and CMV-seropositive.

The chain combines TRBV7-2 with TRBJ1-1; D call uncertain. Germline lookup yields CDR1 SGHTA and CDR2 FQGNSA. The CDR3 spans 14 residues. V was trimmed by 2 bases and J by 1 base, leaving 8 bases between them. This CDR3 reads CASSLLSRNTEAFF. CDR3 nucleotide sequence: TGTGCCAGCAGCTTACTTTCCAGGAACACTGAAGCTTTCTTT.

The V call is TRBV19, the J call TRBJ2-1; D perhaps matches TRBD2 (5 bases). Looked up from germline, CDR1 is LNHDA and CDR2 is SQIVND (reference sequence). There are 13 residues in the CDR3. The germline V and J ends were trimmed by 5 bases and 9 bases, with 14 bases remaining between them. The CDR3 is CASSYEGPGEQFF. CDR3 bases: TGTGCCAGTAGTTATGAGGGTCCGGGTGAGCAGTTCTTC. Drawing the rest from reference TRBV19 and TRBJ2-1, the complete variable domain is DGGITQSPKYLFRKEGQNVTLSCEQNLNHDAMYWYRQDPGQGLRLIYYSQIVNDFQKGDIAEGYSVSREKKESFPLTVTSAQKNPTAFYLCASSYEGPGEQFFGPGTRLTVL.

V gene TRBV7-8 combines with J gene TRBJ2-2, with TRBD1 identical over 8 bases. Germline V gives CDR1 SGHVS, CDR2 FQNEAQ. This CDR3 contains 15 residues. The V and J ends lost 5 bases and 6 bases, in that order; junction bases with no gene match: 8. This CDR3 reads CASSLPTGEAGELFF. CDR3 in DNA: TGTGCCAGCAGCCTACCGACAGGGGAGGCCGGGGAGCTGTTTTTT.

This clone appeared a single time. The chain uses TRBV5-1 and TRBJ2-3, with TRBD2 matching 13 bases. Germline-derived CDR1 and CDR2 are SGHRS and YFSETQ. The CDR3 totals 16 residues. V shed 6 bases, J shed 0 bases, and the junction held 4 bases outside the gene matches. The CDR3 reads CASTTSGGTSTDTQYF. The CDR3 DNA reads TGCGCCAGCACGACTAGCGGGGGGACCAGCACAGATACGCAGTATTTT. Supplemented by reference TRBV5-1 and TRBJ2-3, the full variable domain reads KAGVTQTPRYLIKTRGQQVTLSCSPISGHRSVSWYQQTPGQGLQFLFEYFSETQRNKGNFPGRFSGRQFSNSRSEMNVSTLELGDSALYLCASTTSGGTSTDTQYFGPGTRLTVL.

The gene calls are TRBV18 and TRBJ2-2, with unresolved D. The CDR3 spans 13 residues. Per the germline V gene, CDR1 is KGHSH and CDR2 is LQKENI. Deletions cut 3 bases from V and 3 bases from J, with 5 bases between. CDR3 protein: CASSPVYTGELFF. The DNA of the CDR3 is TGTGCCAGCTCACCCGTATACACCGGGGAGCTGTTTTTT.

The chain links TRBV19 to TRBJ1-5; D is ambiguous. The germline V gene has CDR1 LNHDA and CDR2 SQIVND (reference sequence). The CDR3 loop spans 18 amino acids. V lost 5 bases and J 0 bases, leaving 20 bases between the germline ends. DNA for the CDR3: TGTGCCAGTAGTTGGGCTACTGGACGGGATTATAGCAATCAGCCCCAGCATTTT. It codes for CASSWATGRDYSNQPQHF.

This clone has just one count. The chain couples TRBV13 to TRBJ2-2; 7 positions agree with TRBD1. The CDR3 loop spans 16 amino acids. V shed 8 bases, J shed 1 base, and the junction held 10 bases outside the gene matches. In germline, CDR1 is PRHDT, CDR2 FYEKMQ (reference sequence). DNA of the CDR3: TGTGCCAGCGGCAGAACAGGGGTAATGAACACCGGGGAGCTGTTTTTT. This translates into CASGRTGVMNTGELFF.

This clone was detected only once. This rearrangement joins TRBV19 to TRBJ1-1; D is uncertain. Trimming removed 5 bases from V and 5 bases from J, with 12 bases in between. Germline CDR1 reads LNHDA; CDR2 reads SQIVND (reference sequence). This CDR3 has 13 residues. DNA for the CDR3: TGTGCCAGTAGTCGAGATTGGAGTACTGAAGCTTTCTTT. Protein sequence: CASSRDWSTEAFF.

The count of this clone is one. For the CDR3, the DNA is TGTGCCAGTAGTAAGGACGGGGACAACTCTATTCTTTATGGCTACACCTTC. It translates to CASSKDGDNSILYGYTF. The chain combines TRBV19 with TRBJ1-2, with D possibly TRBD1 on 6 matching bases. Trimming removed 4 bases at V and 5 bases at J, with 23 bases between. The CDR3 runs 17 residues. Per the germline V gene, CDR1 is LNHDA and CDR2 is SQIVND (reference sequence).

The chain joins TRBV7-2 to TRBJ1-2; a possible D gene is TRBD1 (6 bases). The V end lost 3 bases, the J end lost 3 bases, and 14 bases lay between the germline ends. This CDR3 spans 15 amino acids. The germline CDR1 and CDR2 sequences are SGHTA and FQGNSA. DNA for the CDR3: TGTGCCAGCAGCTTCTTACAGGGCACCGACTATGGCTACACCTTC. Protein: CASSFLQGTDYGYTF.

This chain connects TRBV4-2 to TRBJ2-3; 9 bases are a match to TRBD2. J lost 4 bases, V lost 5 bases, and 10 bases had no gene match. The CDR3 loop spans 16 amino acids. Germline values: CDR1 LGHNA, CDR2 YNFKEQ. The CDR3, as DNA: TGTGCCAGCAGCTCTCCCCCCAGCGGGGGGCCAGATACGCAGTATTTT. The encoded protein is CASSSPPSGGPDTQYF.

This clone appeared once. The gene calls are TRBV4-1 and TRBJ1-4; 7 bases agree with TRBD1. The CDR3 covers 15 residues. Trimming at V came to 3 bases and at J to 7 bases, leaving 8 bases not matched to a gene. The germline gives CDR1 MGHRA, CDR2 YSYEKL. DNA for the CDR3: TGCGCCAGCAGCCAGAGGACAGGTGGGGCTGAAAAACTGTTTTTT. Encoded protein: CASSQRTGGAEKLFF.

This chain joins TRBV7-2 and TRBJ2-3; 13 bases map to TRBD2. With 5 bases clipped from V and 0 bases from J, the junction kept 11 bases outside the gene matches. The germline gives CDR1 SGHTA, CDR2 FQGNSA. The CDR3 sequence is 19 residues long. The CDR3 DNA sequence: TGTGCCAGCAGCCACAGCCCGGGACTAGCGGGGACTAGCACAGATACGCAGTATTTT. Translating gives CASSHSPGLAGTSTDTQYF.

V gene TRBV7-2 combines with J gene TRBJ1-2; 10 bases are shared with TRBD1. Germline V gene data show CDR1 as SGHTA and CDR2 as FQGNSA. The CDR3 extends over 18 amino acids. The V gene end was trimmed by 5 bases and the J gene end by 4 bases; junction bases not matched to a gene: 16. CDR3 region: CASSRQGASILLSYGYTF. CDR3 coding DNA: TGTGCCAGCAGCCGACAGGGGGCGAGTATTCTTCTCAGCTATGGCTACACCTTC.

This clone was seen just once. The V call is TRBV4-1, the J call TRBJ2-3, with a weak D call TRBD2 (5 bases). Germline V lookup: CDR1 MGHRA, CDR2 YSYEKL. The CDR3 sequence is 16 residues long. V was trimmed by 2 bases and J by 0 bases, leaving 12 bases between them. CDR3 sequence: CASSQLPGSSTDTQYF. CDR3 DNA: TGCGCCAGCAGCCAACTGCCGGGATCTAGCACAGATACGCAGTATTTT.

The CDR3 sequence is CASSRTRNQETQYF. The CDR3 DNA reads TGTGCCAGCAGCCGGACTAGGAACCAAGAGACCCAGTACTTC. The V gene is TRBV14, the J gene TRBJ2-5; 7 positions agree with TRBD2. V shed 4 bases, J shed 0 bases, and the junction held 2 bases outside the gene matches. The CDR3 spans 14 residues. The V gene's germline CDR1 is SGHDN and CDR2 FVKESK.

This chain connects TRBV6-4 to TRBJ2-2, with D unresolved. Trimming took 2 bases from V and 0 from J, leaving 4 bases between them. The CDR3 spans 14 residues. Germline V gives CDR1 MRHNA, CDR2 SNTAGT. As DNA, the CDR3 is TGTGCCAGCAGTGACCTGTCGAACACCGGGGAGCTGTTTTTT. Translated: CASSDLSNTGELFF.

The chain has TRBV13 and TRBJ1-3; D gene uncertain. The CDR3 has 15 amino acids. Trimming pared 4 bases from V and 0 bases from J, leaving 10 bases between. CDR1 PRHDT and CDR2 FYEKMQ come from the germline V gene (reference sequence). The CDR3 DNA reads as TGTGCCAGCAGCTCCCCCTGGAGCTCTGGAAACACCATATATTTT. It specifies CASSSPWSSGNTIYF.

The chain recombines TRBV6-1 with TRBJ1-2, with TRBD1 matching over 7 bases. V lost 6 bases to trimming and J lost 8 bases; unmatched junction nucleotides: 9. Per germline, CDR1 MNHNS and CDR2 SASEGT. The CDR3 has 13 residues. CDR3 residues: CASSLTGPGGYTF. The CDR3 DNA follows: TGTGCCAGCAGCTTGACAGGGCCGGGAGGCTACACCTTC.

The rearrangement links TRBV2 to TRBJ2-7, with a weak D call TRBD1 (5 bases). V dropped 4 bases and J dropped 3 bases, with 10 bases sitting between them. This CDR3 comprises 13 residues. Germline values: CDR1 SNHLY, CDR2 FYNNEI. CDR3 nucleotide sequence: TGTGCCAGCAGTGTAGGGGTTGGCTACGAGCAGTACTTC. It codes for CASSVGVGYEQYF. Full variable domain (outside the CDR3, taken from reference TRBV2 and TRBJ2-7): EPEVTQTPSHQVTQMGQEVILRCVPISNHLYFYWYRQILGQKVEFLVSFYNNEISEKSEIFDDQFSVERPDGSNFTLKIRSTKLEDSAMYFCASSVGVGYEQYFGPGTRLTVT.

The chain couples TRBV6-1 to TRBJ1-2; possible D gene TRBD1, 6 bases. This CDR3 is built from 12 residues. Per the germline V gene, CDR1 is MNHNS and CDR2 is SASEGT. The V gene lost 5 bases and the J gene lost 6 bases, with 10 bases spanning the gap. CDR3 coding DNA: TGTGCCAGCAGTTGGACAGCCCATGGCTACACCTTC. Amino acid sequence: CASSWTAHGYTF.

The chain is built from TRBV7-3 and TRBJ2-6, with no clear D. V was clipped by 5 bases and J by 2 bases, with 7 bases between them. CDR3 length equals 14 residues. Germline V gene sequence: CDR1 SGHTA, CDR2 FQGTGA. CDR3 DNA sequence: TGTGCCAGCAGCCCGATAGCTGGGGCCAACGTCCTGACTTTC. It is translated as CASSPIAGANVLTF. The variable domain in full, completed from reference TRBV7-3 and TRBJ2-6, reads GAGVSQTPSNKVTEKGKYVELRCDPISGHTALYWYRQSLGQGPEFLIYFQGTGAADDSGLPNDRFFAVRPEGSVSTLKIQRTERGDSAVYLCASSPIAGANVLTFGAGSRLTVL.

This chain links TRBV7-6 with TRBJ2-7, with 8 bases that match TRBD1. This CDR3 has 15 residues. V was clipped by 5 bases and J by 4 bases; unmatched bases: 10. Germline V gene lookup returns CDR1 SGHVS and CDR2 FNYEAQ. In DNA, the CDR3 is TGTGCCAGCAGCCTCCGGGGGACAGGCGGTTACGAGCAGTACTTC. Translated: CASSLRGTGGYEQYF.

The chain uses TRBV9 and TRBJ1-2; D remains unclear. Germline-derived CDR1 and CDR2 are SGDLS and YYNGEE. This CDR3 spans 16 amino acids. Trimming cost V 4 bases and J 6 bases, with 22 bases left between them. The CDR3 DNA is TGTGCCAGCAGCCGAGCCGTCGCGGGAGGGAACGATGGCTACACCTTC. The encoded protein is CASSRAVAGGNDGYTF.

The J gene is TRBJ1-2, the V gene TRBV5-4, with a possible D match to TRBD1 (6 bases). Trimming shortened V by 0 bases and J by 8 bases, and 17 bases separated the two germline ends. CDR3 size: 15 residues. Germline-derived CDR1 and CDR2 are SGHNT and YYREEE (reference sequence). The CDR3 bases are TGTGCCAGCAGCTTGGTATCGTTGGGGGCGAAAGGCTACACCTTC. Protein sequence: CASSLVSLGAKGYTF.

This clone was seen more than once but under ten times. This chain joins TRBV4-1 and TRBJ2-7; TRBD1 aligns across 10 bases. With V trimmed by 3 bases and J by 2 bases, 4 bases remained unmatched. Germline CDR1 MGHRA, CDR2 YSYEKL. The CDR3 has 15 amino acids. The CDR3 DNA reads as TGCGCCAGCAGCCAGGCCGGGACAGGGGCCTACGAGCAGTACTTC. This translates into CASSQAGTGAYEQYF.

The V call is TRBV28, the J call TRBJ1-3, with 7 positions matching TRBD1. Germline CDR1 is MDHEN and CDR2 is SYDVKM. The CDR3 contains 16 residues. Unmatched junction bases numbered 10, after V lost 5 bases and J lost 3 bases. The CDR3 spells CASSPRQGGFGNTIYF. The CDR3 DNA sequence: TGTGCCAGCAGTCCTAGACAGGGTGGGTTTGGAAACACCATATATTTT.